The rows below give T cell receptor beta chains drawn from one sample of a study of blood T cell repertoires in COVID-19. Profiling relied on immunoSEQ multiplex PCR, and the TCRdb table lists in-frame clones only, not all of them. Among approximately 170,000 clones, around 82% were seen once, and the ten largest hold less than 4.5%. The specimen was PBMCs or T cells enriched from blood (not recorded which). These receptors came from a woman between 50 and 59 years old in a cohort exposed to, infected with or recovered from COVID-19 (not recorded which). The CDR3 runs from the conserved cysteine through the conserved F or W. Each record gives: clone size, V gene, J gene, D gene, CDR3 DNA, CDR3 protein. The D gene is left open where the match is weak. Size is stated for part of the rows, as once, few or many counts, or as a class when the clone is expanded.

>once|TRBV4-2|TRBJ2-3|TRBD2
TGTGCCAGCAGCCCTCAGGCGGGGGTCACAGATACGCAGTATTTT
CASSPQAGVTDTQYF
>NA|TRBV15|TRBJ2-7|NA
TGTGCCACCAGCAGAGATCTGGACCAAGGGGGGCAGTACTTC
CATSRDLDQGGQYF
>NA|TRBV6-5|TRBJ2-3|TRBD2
TGTGCCAGCACCCTCGGAGCGGGAGTGGGGGATACGCAGTATTTT
CASTLGAGVGDTQYF
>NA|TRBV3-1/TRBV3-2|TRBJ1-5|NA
TGTGCCAGCAGCTCCCACACCAATCAGCCCCAGCATTTT
CASSSHTNQPQHF
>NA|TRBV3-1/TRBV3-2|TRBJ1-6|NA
TGTGCCAGCAGCCACCCTGCGGGGTCTACACCCCTCCACTTT
CASSHPAGSTPLHF
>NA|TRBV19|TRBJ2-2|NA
TGTGCCAGTAGCACACCGGGACTGGGTAACACCGGGGAGCTGTTTTTT
CASSTPGLGNTGELFF
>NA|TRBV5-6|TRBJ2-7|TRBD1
TGTGCCAGCAGCTTCCACAGGGGTGTCTACGAGCAGTACTTC
CASSFHRGVYEQYF
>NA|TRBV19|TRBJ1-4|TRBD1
TGTGCCAGTAGCGGGCCGGGACAGGGTTTACTAAGTGAAAAACTGTTTTTT
CASSGPGQGLLSEKLFF
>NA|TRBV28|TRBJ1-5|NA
TGTGCCAGCAGTCCAGGGGAGAGCAATCAGCCCCAGCATTTT
CASSPGESNQPQHF
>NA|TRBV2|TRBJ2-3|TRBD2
TGTGCCAGCAGTGGGTATGGGGGGGGTCGGGATACGCAGTATTTT
CASSGYGGGRDTQYF
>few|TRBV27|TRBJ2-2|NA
TGTGCCAGCAGTCAAAATGGACACAACACCGGGGAGCTGTTTTTT
CASSQNGHNTGELFF
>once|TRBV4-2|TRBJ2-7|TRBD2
TGTGCCAGCAGCCAAGAAGTCCTAGCGGGTTCCTACGAGCAGTACTTC
CASSQEVLAGSYEQYF
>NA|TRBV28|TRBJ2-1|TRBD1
TGTGCCAGCAGTTGGACCCGACAGGGGCTTTACAATGAGCAGTTCTTC
CASSWTRQGLYNEQFF
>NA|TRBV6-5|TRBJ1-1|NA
TGTGTCTCGGGGTTGTTGAACACTGAAGCTTTCTTT
CVSGLLNTEAFF
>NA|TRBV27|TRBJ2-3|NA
TGTGCCAGCAGTTTATCTAGCGGCCAGGCAGATACGCAGTATTTT
CASSLSSGQADTQYF
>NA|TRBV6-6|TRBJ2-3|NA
TGTGCCAGCAGTTACCCGGACATACTGAGCACAGATACGCAGTATTTT
CASSYPDILSTDTQYF
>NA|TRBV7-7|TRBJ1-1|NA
TGTGCTAGCAGCTCCGTCTGGGGGAGGGTTTTAAACACTGAAGCTTTCTTT
CASSSVWGRVLNTEAFF
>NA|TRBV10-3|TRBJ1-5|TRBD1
TGTGCCAGCCAACCGGGACAGGCCGATCAGCCCCAGCATTTT
CASQPGQADQPQHF
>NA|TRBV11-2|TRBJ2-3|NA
TGTGCCAGCAGCCTAAGAGGACAGTTGAGCACAGATACGCAGTATTTT
CASSLRGQLSTDTQYF
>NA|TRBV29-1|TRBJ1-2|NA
TGCAGCGTTGATGACTTCGCCTATGGCTACACCTTC
CSVDDFAYGYTF
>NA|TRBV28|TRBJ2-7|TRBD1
TGTGCCAGCAGGTCCGTCCGGGACAGTCCCTACGAGCAGTACTTC
CASRSVRDSPYEQYF
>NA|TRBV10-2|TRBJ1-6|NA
TGCGCCAGCCTAATGTCCGGGCCAGGGGATTCACCCCTCCACTTT
CASLMSGPGDSPLHF
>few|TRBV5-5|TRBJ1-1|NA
TGTGCCAGCAGCTTTAATGATATCGTTCGGGCTTTCTTT
CASSFNDIVRAFF
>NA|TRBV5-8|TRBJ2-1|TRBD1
TGTGCCAGCACATTCGGACCGGGACAGGGGGGAGCTTGGGTCTTC
CASTFGPGQGGAWVF
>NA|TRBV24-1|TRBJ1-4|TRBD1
TGTGCCACCAGTGACCTCTTGACAGGGGTTTCTAGGGTTGCAACTAATGAAAAACTGTTTTTT
CATSDLLTGVSRVATNEKLFF
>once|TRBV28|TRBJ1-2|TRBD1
TGTGCCAGCAAAACAGGGGGGTATGGCTACACCTTC
CASKTGGYGYTF
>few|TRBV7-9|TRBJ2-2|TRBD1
TGTGCCAGCAGCTTGACAGGGACGACGGCCGGGGAGCTGTTTTTT
CASSLTGTTAGELFF
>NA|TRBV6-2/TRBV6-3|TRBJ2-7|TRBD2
TGTGCCAGCAGTCTAGCGGGAGGGTACGAGCAGTACTTC
CASSLAGGYEQYF
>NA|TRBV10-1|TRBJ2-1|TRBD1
TGCGCCAGCAGCGCCAGGGACAGGGGATACAATGAGCAGTTCTTC
CASSARDRGYNEQFF
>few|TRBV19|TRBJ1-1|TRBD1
TGTGCCAGTAGTGCCGGGACAGGGGGGATCGGCACTGAAGCTTTCTTT
CASSAGTGGIGTEAFF
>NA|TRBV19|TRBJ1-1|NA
TGTGCCAGTAGTATAGGCGGATGGCGGAACACTGAAGCTTTCTTT
CASSIGGWRNTEAFF
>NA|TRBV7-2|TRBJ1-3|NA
TGTGCCAGCAGCTTAGGGGTAACGGGGGCTGGAAACACCATATATTTT
CASSLGVTGAGNTIYF